This paragraph reports one TCR beta chain. What it recognizes is unknown. This sample stems from a study of T cell responses to AZD1222 COVID-19 vaccine. In germline, CDR1 is LNHDA, CDR2 SQIVND (reference sequence). The CDR3 extends over 18 amino acids. V was shortened by 3 bases and J by 2 bases, with 21 bases between the two germline ends. Overall study findings and caveats: Per reports, nearly half of all spike-specific TCRs target regions that are unmutated in variants. Donors in the cohort were predominantly white British and more often female, and clonal diversity was possibly underestimated.

Measured with immunoSEQ multiplex PCR; TCRdb has only the in-frame clones, and not every one. Of under 200,000 clones listed, about 90% are singletons. This sample comprised peripheral blood, obtained 28 days after the second AZD1222 dose. This chain joins TRBV19 and TRBJ2-3; D perhaps matches TRBD1 (6 bases). The clonotype was recovered from an adult who received the AZD1222 COVID-19 vaccine. For the CDR3, the DNA is TGTGCCAGTAGTATCGGAGTACAGGGCCCTCTAAACACAGATACGCAGTATTTT. Translating it yields CASSIGVQGPLNTDTQYF.